Listed below are T cell receptor beta chains from one sample, sequenced in a study of cytomegalovirus exposure and HLA in healthy donors. The table came from immunoSEQ multiplex PCR; TCRdb's copy has only in-frame clones and leaves some out. In the table there are some 180,000 clones, 80% of which are singletons. The specimen sequenced was PBMCs. The receptors were gathered from a woman in her twenties or thirties in good health and CMV-seronegative. The CDR3 runs from the conserved cysteine through the conserved F or W. A D gene is named only where the DNA matches it firmly. Expanded clones are given a class, and other clones once, few, many or no size at all.

d_call	cdr3_length	v_call	clone_size	j_call	cdr3_aa	cdr3_nt
NA	16	TRBV4-2	few	TRBJ2-5	CASSLTVSRAQETQYF	TGTGCCAGCAGCTTAACCGTATCCAGGGCCCAAGAGACCCAGTACTTC
TRBD2	15	TRBV6-4	NA	TRBJ2-3	CASSDSSGGADTQYF	TGTGCCAGCAGTGACTCTAGCGGGGGGGCAGATACGCAGTATTTT
NA	15	TRBV6-1	few	TRBJ2-7	CASSEQGWLSYEQYF	TGTGCCAGCAGTGAGCAGGGTTGGTTAAGCTACGAGCAGTACTTC
NA	15	TRBV30	NA	TRBJ1-1	CAWRDDRRWQTEAFF	TGTGCCTGGAGGGACGACAGGAGGTGGCAAACTGAAGCTTTCTTT
NA	11	TRBV2	NA	TRBJ1-2	CASSRDYGYTF	TGTGCCAGCAGCCGGGATTATGGCTACACCTTC
NA	12	TRBV6-1	NA	TRBJ1-2	CASKQGTAGYTF	TGTGCCAGCAAGCAGGGAACGGCTGGCTACACCTTC
TRBD2	13	TRBV6-4	NA	TRBJ2-3	CASSDRAGEVQYF	TGTGCCAGCAGTGACCGCGCGGGGGAGGTGCAGTATTTT
TRBD1	15	TRBV18	NA	TRBJ2-2	CASSVTGVATGELFF	TGTGCCAGCTCAGTCACAGGGGTCGCCACCGGGGAGCTGTTTTTT
TRBD2	17	TRBV10-3	NA	TRBJ2-1	CAISLLPSGSSYNEQFF	TGTGCCATCAGCCTCCTCCCTAGCGGCAGCTCCTACAATGAGCAGTTCTTC
NA	15	TRBV19	NA	TRBJ2-5	CASSEGRSWQETQYF	TGTGCCAGTAGTGAGGGCCGGAGTTGGCAAGAGACCCAGTACTTC
TRBD2	16	TRBV6-4	NA	TRBJ2-3	CASSDSPGGPLDTQYF	TGTGCCAGCAGTGACTCTCCGGGGGGGCCGTTAGATACGCAGTATTTT
NA	13	TRBV4-1	NA	TRBJ2-7	CASSQGRGREQYF	TGCGCCAGCAGCCAAGGGAGGGGGCGGGAGCAGTACTTC
TRBD1	15	TRBV7-6	NA	TRBJ1-1	CASSPRDRGHTEAFF	TGTGCCAGCAGCCCACGGGACAGGGGGCACACTGAAGCTTTCTTT
TRBD1	15	TRBV11-2	NA	TRBJ1-2	CASSLIRDRGYGYTF	TGTGCCAGCAGCTTAATCCGGGACAGGGGATATGGCTACACCTTC
NA	15	TRBV7-9	NA	TRBJ1-4	CASSLTVATNEKLFF	TGTGCCAGCAGCTTAACGGTTGCAACTAATGAAAAACTGTTTTTT
NA	16	TRBV19	NA	TRBJ2-6	CASSREGGTGANVLTF	TGTGCCAGTAGTAGAGAGGGGGGGACTGGGGCCAACGTCCTGACTTTC
NA	15	TRBV19	NA	TRBJ1-5	CASSGGQWDNQPQHF	TGTGCCAGTTCCGGAGGACAGTGGGACAATCAGCCCCAGCATTTT
NA	15	TRBV10-3	NA	TRBJ2-5	CAISRSGQIQETQYF	TGTGCCATCAGTAGGTCAGGACAGATCCAAGAGACCCAGTACTTC
NA	17	TRBV13	NA	TRBJ1-1	CASSPTTLSAMNTEAFF	TGTGCCAGCAGCCCTACAACCCTCAGCGCCATGAACACTGAAGCTTTCTTT
TRBD2	13	TRBV2	NA	TRBJ2-5	CASSGGGGETQYF	TGTGCCAGCAGTGGCGGGGGAGGGGAGACCCAGTACTTC
NA	16	TRBV5-6	NA	TRBJ1-3	CASSSPTALSGNTIYF	TGTGCCAGCAGTTCGCCTACAGCCCTCTCTGGAAACACCATATATTTT
TRBD1	13	TRBV6-5	few	TRBJ1-4	CATRTGASEGLFF	TGTGCCACCAGGACAGGGGCCAGCGAGGGACTGTTTTTT
TRBD2	14	TRBV7-2	NA	TRBJ2-5	CASSWTSGQETQYF	TGTGCCAGCAGTTGGACTAGCGGACAAGAGACCCAGTACTTC
NA	15	TRBV27	NA	TRBJ2-7	CASSKTGKGGGEQYF	TGTGCCAGCAGTAAGACAGGGAAGGGGGGTGGCGAGCAGTACTTC
TRBD1	19	TRBV5-1	NA	TRBJ2-5	CASSTPWGQVPVPEETQYF	TGCGCCAGCAGTACCCCGTGGGGACAGGTTCCTGTACCTGAAGAGACCCAGTACTTC
TRBD1	14	TRBV27	NA	TRBJ2-4	CASSLGQGLNIQYF	TGTGCCAGCAGTTTGGGACAGGGGCTGAACATTCAGTACTTC
NA	13	TRBV6-1	NA	TRBJ1-4	CASSEGHVEKLFF	TGTGCCAGCAGTGAAGGGCATGTGGAAAAACTGTTTTTT
NA	15	TRBV5-6	NA	TRBJ2-4	CASSQFWESKNIQYF	TGTGCCAGCAGCCAGTTTTGGGAGTCTAAAAACATTCAGTACTTC